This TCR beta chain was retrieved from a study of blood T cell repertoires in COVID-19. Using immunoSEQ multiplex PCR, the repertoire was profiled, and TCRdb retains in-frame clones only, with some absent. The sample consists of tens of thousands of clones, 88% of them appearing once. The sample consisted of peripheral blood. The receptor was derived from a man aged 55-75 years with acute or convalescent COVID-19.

CDR3 sequence (DNA): TGTGCCAGCAGCCAAGTAGACACCTTACCCTACGAGCAGTACTTC. Translated: CASSQVDTLPYEQYF. V gene TRBV3-1 (or the pseudogene TRBV3-2) combines with J gene TRBJ2-7; the D is unclear. The CDR3 extends over 15 amino acids. Germline values: CDR1 LGHDT, CDR2 YNNKEL (reference sequence). V was pared by 1 base and J by 2 bases, with 12 bases between.